Each of the 17 T cell receptor beta chains below was sequenced from the same sample in a study of OX40 agonist ivuxolimab in advanced cancers. This table comes from immunoSEQ multiplex PCR, and its TCRdb copy is limited to in-frame clones, with some not included. The sample records roughly 89,000 clones, 90% being singletons. Sequences were derived from CD4+ or CD8+ T cells sorted from blood, sampled in a trial of the OX40 agonist ivuxolimab. The source of these receptors is an adult with an advanced solid tumor such as melanoma, head and neck, liver or kidney cancer.

The V call is TRBV5-1, the J call TRBJ2-7; tentatively, D is TRBD2 (5 bases). This CDR3 has 16 residues. Germline V gives CDR1 SGHRS, CDR2 YFSETQ. Trimming removed 1 base at V and 0 bases at J, with 14 bases between. DNA for the CDR3: TGCGCCAGCAGCTTGTCGGGCGGGTATAGCTCCTACGAGCAGTACTTC. Translating gives CASSLSGGYSSYEQYF.

The chain is built from TRBV27 and TRBJ1-2; TRBD1 matches at 7 bases. From germline, CDR1 is MNHEY and CDR2 SMNVEV (reference sequence). The CDR3 length is 14 residues. Trimming took 2 bases from V and 5 from J; bases not matched to a gene: 5. CDR3 in DNA: TGTGCCAGCAGTTTAGGCAGGGGGGCGTATGGCTACACCTTC. Its translation: CASSLGRGAYGYTF.

The V call is TRBV25-1, the J call TRBJ1-2; the match to TRBD1 covers 8 bases. The CDR3 loop spans 13 amino acids. Germline V gene data show CDR1 as MGHDK and CDR2 as SYGVNS. V lost 3 bases and J lost 8; bases outside the gene matches: 5. The CDR3 loop reads CASSDTGGEGYTF. CDR3 DNA sequence: TGTGCCAGCAGTGATACAGGGGGAGAAGGCTACACCTTC.

V and J are TRBV5-1 and TRBJ2-7, with D unresolved. The CDR3 is made up of 13 amino acids. Germline V lookup: CDR1 SGHRS, CDR2 YFSETQ. V lost 5 bases, J lost 0 bases, and 9 bases lay in between. The chain's CDR3 is CASRPLSSYEQYF. CDR3 DNA sequence: TGCGCCAGCAGGCCTTTGAGCTCCTACGAGCAGTACTTC.

In DNA form, the CDR3 reads TGTGCCAGCCGCTCCACGGACTTCGAGACCCAGTACTTC. Its translation is CASRSTDFETQYF. This sequence joins TRBV4-2 and TRBJ2-5; possible D gene TRBD2, 5 bases. The CDR3 covers 13 residues. Germline V gene sequence: CDR1 LGHNA, CDR2 YNFKEQ. V was pared by 8 bases and J by 5 bases, with 15 bases between.

The chain has TRBV29-1 and TRBJ2-1, with TRBD2 identical over 8 bases. The CDR3 has 16 residues. Germline lookup yields CDR1 SQVTM and CDR2 ANQGSEA. Trimming took 3 bases from V and 2 from J; bases not matched to a gene: 9. DNA of the CDR3: TGCAGCGTTGAGACCGCGGGAGGCCCAACCTACAATGAGCAGTTCTTC. This gives the protein CSVETAGGPTYNEQFF.

V and J are TRBV5-1 and TRBJ2-3, with 10 bases that match TRBD2. CDR3 size: 15 residues. Looked up from germline, CDR1 is SGHRS and CDR2 is YFSETQ. J lost 5 bases, V lost 4 bases, and 7 bases had no gene match. The DNA for the CDR3 is TGCGCCAGCAGCAGGACTAGCGGAGAGGTAGATACGCAGTATTTT. Translating it yields CASSRTSGEVDTQYF. The full variable domain, in which reference TRBV5-1 and TRBJ2-3 provide the parts outside the CDR3, is KAGVTQTPRYLIKTRGQQVTLSCSPISGHRSVSWYQQTPGQGLQFLFEYFSETQRNKGNFPGRFSGRQFSNSRSEMNVSTLELGDSALYLCASSRTSGEVDTQYFGPGTRLTVL.

V gene TRBV6-1 combines with J gene TRBJ2-7; 13 positions agree with TRBD2. Germline CDR1 and CDR2: MNHNS and SASEGT. V lost 11 bases to trimming and J lost 2 bases; unmatched junction nucleotides: 6. This CDR3 spans 14 amino acids. The CDR3 spells CASKGLAGPYEQYF. Here the CDR3 DNA reads TGTGCCTCCAAGGGACTAGCGGGACCCTACGAGCAGTACTTC.

The rearrangement joins TRBV10-1 to TRBJ1-2, with TRBD1 matching 8 bases. V was clipped by 3 bases and J by 4 bases; unmatched bases: 7. The V gene's germline CDR1 is WNHNN and CDR2 SYGVQD (reference sequence). The CDR3 consists of 15 residues. DNA of the CDR3: TGCGCCAGCAGTGAATCCACCGGGACAGGCTATGGCTACACCTTC. Protein product: CASSESTGTGYGYTF.

The chain links TRBV2 to TRBJ2-1; TRBD2 agrees at 10 bases. The germline CDR1 and CDR2 sequences are SNHLY and FYNNEI. V dropped 6 bases and J dropped 5; count of bases not matched to a gene: 10. The CDR3 spans 16 residues. The DNA for the CDR3 is TGTGCCAGCAGGCCGCCCACTAGCGGGGTAAACAATGAGCAGTTCTTC. As protein: CASRPPTSGVNNEQFF.

Here the CDR3 reads CASSGLAGGDRQFF. Written as DNA, the CDR3 is TGCGCCAGCAGTGGACTAGCGGGGGGAGATCGGCAGTTCTTC. The V and J genes are TRBV10-1 and TRBJ2-1; 13 bases fit TRBD2. The CDR3 consists of 14 residues. CDR1 and CDR2 from the germline V gene are WNHNN and SYGVQD (reference sequence). With V trimmed by 4 bases and J by 12 bases, 6 bases remained unmatched.

The chain recombines TRBV11-3 with TRBJ2-1; perhaps TRBD2 as D (6 bases). Looked up from germline, CDR1 is SGHNT and CDR2 is YENEEA. V gave up 6 bases and J gave up 6 bases, with 15 bases separating them. This CDR3 region has 14 residues. The CDR3 sequence: CASSSFSGLNEQFF. The CDR3 region has the DNA TGTGCCAGCAGTTCATTTAGCGGACTCAATGAGCAGTTCTTC.

The V and J genes are TRBV30 and TRBJ2-7; D might be TRBD2 (5 bases). The V gene lost 5 bases and the J gene lost 5 bases, with 13 bases spanning the gap. The length of the CDR3 is 12 residues. Germline CDR1 GTSNPN, CDR2 SVGIG (reference sequence). For the CDR3, the DNA is TGTGCCTGGGGACTGGCTACCCACGAGCAGTACTTC. Amino acids: CAWGLATHEQYF.

The V call is TRBV6-1, the J call TRBJ1-5, with D maybe TRBD1 (5 bases). The germline CDR1 and CDR2 sequences are MNHNS and SASEGT. Trimming left V 2 bases short and J 9 bases short, with 14 bases between. This CDR3 is built from 14 residues. CDR3 sequence (DNA): TGTGCCAGCAGTGAACTGACAGTCCATTCGCCCCAGCATTTT. As protein: CASSELTVHSPQHF.

The chain recombines TRBV2 with TRBJ2-3, with 8 bases that match TRBD1. The V gene's germline CDR1 is SNHLY and CDR2 FYNNEI. Trimming at V came to 4 bases and at J to 1 base, leaving 7 bases not matched to a gene. This CDR3 is 16 amino acids long. The CDR3 loop reads CASSGDRKDGTDTQYF. CDR3 sequence (DNA): TGTGCCAGCAGTGGGGACAGGAAAGATGGCACAGATACGCAGTATTTT. The full variable domain, rest sourced from reference TRBV2 and TRBJ2-3, is EPEVTQTPSHQVTQMGQEVILRCVPISNHLYFYWYRQILGQKVEFLVSFYNNEISEKSEIFDDQFSVERPDGSNFTLKIRSTKLEDSAMYFCASSGDRKDGTDTQYFGPGTRLTVL.

This sequence joins TRBV27 and TRBJ2-2; D gene uncertain. Trimming pared 1 base from V and 5 bases from J, leaving 14 bases between. The CDR3 consists of 16 residues. Germline V lookup: CDR1 MNHEY, CDR2 SMNVEV (reference sequence). The CDR3 loop reads CASSLLSWGRTGELFF. The CDR3 region has the DNA TGTGCCAGCAGTTTATTGTCGTGGGGTCGGACCGGGGAGCTGTTTTTT.

The gene calls are TRBV19 and TRBJ2-7; D is perhaps TRBD2 (6 bases). The CDR3 covers 13 residues. CDR1 and CDR2 (germline): LNHDA, SQIVND (reference sequence). V was clipped by 3 bases and J by 0 bases, with 6 bases between them. In DNA form, the CDR3 reads TGTGCCAGTAGTATCGGGGGCTCCTACGAGCAGTACTTC. As protein: CASSIGGSYEQYF. Supplemented by reference TRBV19 and TRBJ2-7, the full variable domain reads DGGITQSPKYLFRKEGQNVTLSCEQNLNHDAMYWYRQDPGQGLRLIYYSQIVNDFQKGDIAEGYSVSREKKESFPLTVTSAQKNPTAFYLCASSIGGSYEQYFGPGTRLTVT.